These 14 T cell receptor gamma chains were all obtained from the same sample, sequenced in a study of γδ T cells in repeated Plasmodium falciparum infection. TCRdb used CATT to re-call clones from the multiplex PCR reads. The top ten clones hold approximately 19% of a sample with some 32,000 gamma-chain clones, 1.4% of them seen once. Gammadelta T cells were flow-sorted from PBMC into Vgamma9/Vdelta2+ and Vdelta2-negative populations for bulk analysis. The specimen sequenced was gamma-delta T cells from blood. The source is a pool of human donors (malaria-infected and uninfected, not separated).

This clone was detected a few times. A far larger clone is one nucleotide away, so this likely arose from a read error. This CDR3 is also generated by other DNA sequences in the sample. The chain employs TRGV2 and TRGJP2. The J gene, left out of TCRdb, was set here by checking the DNA against germline. The CDR3 extends over 13 amino acids. Germline CDR1 reads EGSNGY; CDR2 reads YDSYNSKV. Unmatched junction bases numbered 5, after V lost 2 bases and J lost 8 bases. The CDR3 region is CATWDEADWIKTF. CDR3 DNA: TGTGCCACCTGGGACGAAGCAGATTGGATCAAGACGTTT.

This clone was observed a handful of times. TCRdb attributes to this sequence the protein of a much larger clone, which differs from the DNA translation at residue 10; a read error is likely, and the protein displayed is translated from the DNA. The genes are TRGV3 and TRGJ1 or TRGJ2. No J gene was available from TCRdb, and it was assigned here by a germline match of the DNA. Germline CDR1 reads VTNTFY; CDR2 reads YDVSTARD (reference sequence). CDR3 size: 17 residues. J was trimmed by 0 bases and V by 0 bases; bases with no gene match: 11. The CDR3 sequence: CATWDRRQPMNYYKKLF. CDR3 DNA: TGTGCCACCTGGGACAGGCGACAGCCCATGAATTATTATAAGAAACTCTTT.

Concerning this clone itself: TCRdb pairs this DNA with a much larger clone's protein that differs at residue 4, likely a read error; the protein shown was translated from the DNA. The rearrangement links TRGV9 to TRGJ1 or TRGJ2. Here the J gene came from matching the DNA to germline, since TCRdb omits it. The V gene's germline CDR1 is GITISATS and CDR2 ISYDGTV (reference sequence). This CDR3 contains 13 residues. The CDR3 is CALREVRGYKKLF. Here the CDR3 DNA reads TGTGCCTTGCGGGAGGTGCGAGGGTATAAGAAACTCTTT.

This clone was seen repeatedly, ten times or more. A far larger clone is off by one base, so a read error is likely. The V gene is given as TRGV9, and no J gene call is available. This CDR3 has 14 residues. Germline CDR1 reads GITISATS; CDR2 reads ISYDGTV (reference sequence). The CDR3 region has the DNA TGTGCCTTGTGGGAGGCGCGGAATTATTATAAGAAGCTCTTT. Its protein product is CALWEARNYYKKLF.

With respect to this clone: The amino acid sequence in TCRdb belongs to a much larger clone and departs from this DNA's translation at residue 5, likely a sequencing read error; the sequence shown is translated from the DNA. This chain joins TRGV9 and TRGJP. Here the J gene came from matching the DNA to germline, since TCRdb omits it. Germline assignment: CDR1 GITISATS and CDR2 ISYDGTV (reference sequence). The CDR3 loop spans 13 amino acids. DNA for the CDR3: TGTGCGCAGGGAAAGTTGGGCAAAAAAATCAAGGTATTT. Translating gives CAQGKLGKKIKVF.

This clone was counted many times. A read error likely explains why the TCRdb protein, taken from a much larger clone, differs from this DNA's translation at residue 9; the protein shown is translated from the DNA. The chain carries TRGV9 and TRGJ1 or TRGJ2. The CDR3 is made up of 15 amino acids. The J segment lost 2 bases and the V segment lost 2 bases, leaving 9 bases of the junction unmatched. From germline, CDR1 is GITISATS and CDR2 ISYDGTV (reference sequence). CDR3 coding DNA: TGTGCCTTGTGGGAGGCAAGCCTCCATTATTATAAGAAACTCTTT. This gives the protein CALWEASLHYYKKLF.

For this clone: The protein TCRdb lists belongs to a much larger clone and differs from this DNA's translation at residue 9, which points to a read error; the protein shown is made from the DNA. The V call is TRGV2, the J call TRGJ1 or TRGJ2. The J gene, missing from TCRdb, was assigned here through DNA to germline matching. The germline V gene has CDR1 EGSNGY and CDR2 YDSYNSKV. The CDR3 sequence is 13 residues long. Losses at the gene ends were 0 bases for V and 8 bases for J; bases not matched to a gene: 7. Written as DNA, the CDR3 is TGTGCCACCTGGGACGGGCTCTCTCATAAGAAACTCTTT. It is translated as CATWDGLSHKKLF.

This clone has only a few counts. The translation of this DNA and the TCRdb protein of a much larger clone differ at residue 11, probably owing to a read error; the protein shown here is translated from the DNA. This chain's CDR3 is CATWEYSSDWVKTF. The CDR3 nucleotides are TGTGCCACCTGGGAGTATAGTAGTGATTGGGTCAAGACGTTT. The chain carries TRGV8 and TRGJP2. The CDR3 covers 14 residues. Per germline, CDR1 VENAVY and CDR2 YDSYNSRV.

This clone was picked up many times. A read error likely explains why the TCRdb protein, taken from a much larger clone, differs from this DNA's translation at residue 5; the protein shown is translated from the DNA. The J gene is TRGJP, the V gene TRGV9. Germline values: CDR1 GITISATS, CDR2 ISYDGTV (reference sequence). CDR3 length: 17 amino acids. The CDR3 reads CALWKVQLELGKKIKVF. CDR3 DNA sequence: TGTGCCTTGTGGAAGGTTCAGTTGGAGTTGGGCAAAAAAATCAAGGTATTT.

There are many counts of this clone. For this DNA, TCRdb reports the protein of a much larger clone, which diverges at residue 8, most likely from a read error; the protein presented here is translated directly from the DNA. The V segment is TRGV3, and no J call was made. The length of the CDR3 is 13 residues. Germline assignment: CDR1 VTNTFY and CDR2 YDVSTARD (reference sequence). The CDR3 bases are TGTGCCACCTGGGACAGGCCGAAGATAAGAAAACTCTTT. Its translation is CATWDRPKIRKLF.

Comments on this clone: The amino acid sequence in TCRdb belongs to a much larger clone and departs from this DNA's translation at residue 13, likely a sequencing read error; the sequence shown is translated from the DNA. The V gene is TRGV9, the J gene TRGJP. The J gene, left out of TCRdb, was set here by checking the DNA against germline. The germline CDR1 and CDR2 sequences are GITISATS and ISYDGTV (reference sequence). The CDR3 sequence is 18 residues long. CDR3 sequence (DNA): TGTGCCTTGTGGGAGGTGCACAAGGGAGAGTTGGGCGAAAAAATCAAGGTATTT. It yields the protein CALWEVHKGELGEKIKVF.

This clone appeared many times. The junction departs from the called germline gene at one end, perhaps through a read error. Other DNA sequences in this specimen translate into the identical CDR3. The chain carries TRGV9 and TRGJP. Assignment of the J gene here rests on matching the DNA to germline, because TCRdb gives none. The CDR3 is 16 residues long. Looked up from germline, CDR1 is GITISATS and CDR2 is ISYDGTV (reference sequence). CDR3 DNA sequence: TGTGCCTTGTGGGAGGTAGGTGAGTTGGGCAAGAAAATCAAGGTATTT. This sequence encodes CALWEVGELGKKIKVF.

This clone came up a few times. This DNA's translation differs at residue 14 from TCRdb's protein, which comes from a much larger clone; a read error is likely, and the protein shown is translated from the DNA. This rearrangement joins TRGV3 to TRGJ1 or TRGJ2. The J gene was not available in TCRdb and was assigned here by matching the DNA to germline segments. Germline V gene lookup returns CDR1 VTNTFY and CDR2 YDVSTARD (reference sequence). This CDR3 is 17 amino acids long. The chain's CDR3 is CATWDRRQPVNYYEKLF. CDR3 DNA: TGTGCCACCTGGGACAGGCGACAGCCCGTGAATTATTATGAGAAACTCTTT.

At least ten counts were recorded for this clone. The rearrangement links TRGV8 to TRGJ1 or TRGJ2. With 5 bases clipped from V and 3 bases from J, the junction kept 7 bases outside the gene matches. Germline V gene sequence: CDR1 VENAVY, CDR2 YDSYNSRV. The CDR3 covers 13 residues. The CDR3 DNA sequence: TGTGCCACCTGGGTCCTGTCTTATTATAAGAAACTCTTT. The encoded protein is CATWVLSYYKKLF.